The 5 T cell receptor beta chains below all came from one sample that was sequenced in a study of T cells in Graves' hyperthyroidism and ophthalmopathy. The investigators amplified TCR beta CDR3 regions from RNA transcripts. The TCR CDR3 first-round RT-PCR relied on the HTBI primer set. MiXCR, run by TCRdb on the multiplex PCR reads, gives a single entry per CDR3 protein. The data contain approximately 700,000 distinct CDR3 sequences, about 45% of them singletons. What was sequenced was peripheral blood or thyroid tissue (not recorded which). The receptors come from an adult man with Graves' disease, either hyperthyroidism or ophthalmopathy (not recorded which).

The table lists this clonotype with a count of one. The chain combines TRBV7-2 with TRBJ1-5, with D unclear. Germline V gives CDR1 SGHTA, CDR2 FQGNSA. This CDR3 region has 15 residues. The ends were cut back, 3 bases at V and 11 bases at J, with 20 bases in the middle. The CDR3 DNA reads as TGTGCCAGCAGCTTGTCTCTATCGGGAAGGCAGTCCCAGCATTTT. Protein product: CASSLSLSGRQSQHF.

Only a few counts were recorded for this clonotype. The chain carries TRBV7-9 and TRBJ2-7; D call uncertain. This CDR3 contains 13 residues. V was trimmed by 5 bases and J by 4 bases, leaving 12 bases between them. Per germline, CDR1 SEHNR and CDR2 FQNEAQ (reference sequence). Here the CDR3 reads CASSRIPRYEQYF. The CDR3 DNA is TGTGCCAGCAGCCGTATCCCCCGTTACGAGCAGTACTTC.

The chain uses TRBV24-1 and TRBJ1-2; 8 bases line up with TRBD1. Germline V gene lookup returns CDR1 KGHDR and CDR2 SFDVKD. The CDR3 sequence is 12 residues long. V lost 4 bases and J lost 10; bases outside the gene matches: 4. CDR3 amino acids: CATSEPDRAYTF. CDR3 DNA: TGTGCCACCAGTGAACCGGACAGGGCCTACACCTTC.

This clonotype has only a few counts. The rearrangement uses TRBV5-1 and TRBJ2-5; TRBD1 aligns across 7 bases. Germline V gives CDR1 SGHRS, CDR2 YFSETQ. With 4 bases clipped from V and 2 bases from J, the junction kept 5 bases outside the gene matches. This CDR3 has 14 amino acids. This CDR3 reads CASSIGTVQETQYF. CDR3 coding DNA: TGCGCCAGCAGCATTGGGACAGTTCAAGAGACCCAGTACTTC.

This clonotype has ten or more counts. The CDR3 coding sequence is TGTGCCAGCAGTAGCCCTCGTGCCTACGAGCAGTACTTC. Translation: CASSSPRAYEQYF. The chain has TRBV25-1 and TRBJ2-7; D not certain. Germline CDR1 reads MGHDK; CDR2 reads SYGVNS. This CDR3 comprises 13 residues. V lost 5 bases, J lost 2 bases, and 10 bases lay in between.